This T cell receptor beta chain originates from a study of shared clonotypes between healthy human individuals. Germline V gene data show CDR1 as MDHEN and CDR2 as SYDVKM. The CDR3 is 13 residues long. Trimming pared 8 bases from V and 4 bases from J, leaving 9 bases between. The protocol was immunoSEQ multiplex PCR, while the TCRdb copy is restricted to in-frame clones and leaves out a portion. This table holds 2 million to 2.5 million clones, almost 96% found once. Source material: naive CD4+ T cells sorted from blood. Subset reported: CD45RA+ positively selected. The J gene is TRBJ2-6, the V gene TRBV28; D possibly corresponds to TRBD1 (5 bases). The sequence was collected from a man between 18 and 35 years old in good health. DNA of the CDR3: TGTGCCAGCTCGACAGAGGGGGCCAACGTCCTGACTTTC. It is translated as CASSTEGANVLTF.